This section outlines one TCR beta chain sequence together with its context. Its target antigen remains unknown. Per-nucleotide qualities are absent, and no much larger clonotype sits a single base away. The data belong to a study of cytomegalovirus exposure and HLA in healthy donors (dated by TCRdb to the late 2010s). About the full investigation: According to an earlier analysis of 587 of the donors, some 180 million T cells yielded some 120 million unique TCR beta sequences and approximately 300 Gb of sequence data. An early release that covered about 600 HLA-typed donors contained about 300 gigabases of sequencing data and some 87 million unique TCR sequences. Of the 300 to 500 genotyped donors, more than 75% were placed in the genetic ancestry cluster associated with self-reported Caucasian donors. The aim of the study was to test whether cataloging public T cell receptors could identify signatures of past pathogen exposure. The study profiled the T cell repertoires of about 640 subjects by immunosequencing and related them to cytomegalovirus serostatus. In addition to the first cohort of around 670 subjects, a separate validation cohort of over 90 different subjects was used. To predict cytomegalovirus infection status, the study combined high-throughput TCR immunosequencing, statistical association of individual TCRs with disease status, and machine learning. To study patterns of TCR occurrence, a later analysis re-analyzed previously published TCR beta repertoires from 666 donors and added high-resolution HLA genotyping. The later analysis used no new phenotypic data to find candidate immune exposures, relying instead on TCR beta sequences and their occurrence across donors. An earlier analysis of several hundred of the donors applied high-throughput TCR beta sequencing to assess whether each TCR beta V gene segment acted as functional or pseudogenic. Donor age, sex, ethnicity and CMV serostatus were compiled together with the repertoire data. A later genetic analysis used genome-wide SNP genotypes for about three fifths of the 666 donors, treating that subset as a discovery cohort. All discovery cohort repertoires had been generated using a single sequencing platform. HLA typing included class I and class II loci at four-digit resolution. Typing coverage varied by locus: roughly 629-640 donors for A, B, C, DRB1 and DQB1; more than 500 for DQA1; more than 600 for DPA1; some 470 for DPB1. Because of strong linkage in the cohort, five DR-DQ haplotypes were treated as single units for association and clustering. Among some 410 genotyped donors of the cohort, an average of approximately 240,000 unique TCR beta nucleotide sequences were sequenced per donor, around 20% of them non-productive.

Beyond this particular receptor, the publication reports: In this cohort, only TCR beta chains were sequenced, and detectable features were limited by the absence of alpha or paired-chain data. A later genetic analysis associated a missense DCLRE1C variant with V-gene and J-gene trimming of TCR beta chains, and an independent cohort replicated the association. Broadly in line with IMGT annotations, most TCR beta V segments showed up in productive rearrangements about 87% or about 30% of the time in an earlier analysis of several hundred of the donors. For the cohort, immune exposure information was limited to CMV serostatus. A cluster of highly shared sequence variants was judged likely to be a technical artifact of the sequencing pipeline. A later analysis found that most CMV-associated TCR beta chains appeared HLA-restricted, with HLA associations seemingly driven largely by CMV exposure. The 87-base-pair reads could not distinguish some IMGT-functional V segments, including TRBV6-2 and TRBV6-3, so those segments were excluded. According to a later genetic analysis, donors in an Asian-associated ancestry cluster had fewer N-insertions in productive TCRs than the approximately 690-donor mean. Because HLA typing was unavailable for some donors at each locus, only the typed subset was used in association tests. The earlier analysis of 587 of the donors excluded approximately 15 rarely observed V segments, including chromosome 9 orphons, because counts were too low. A later analysis found that TCR association rates varied across HLA loci, with DRB1 alleles showing the most associated TCRs and HLA-C alleles the fewest. Strong co-occurrence of HLA alleles, especially DR and DQ, made assigning TCR associations to individual alleles difficult. Correlated functional status among segregating V segments might reflect linkage disequilibrium, but an unknown experimental factor could not be ruled out. While some public TCRs were present in many individuals, most TCR sequences turned up only very rarely across donors. Presence/absence analyses assumed roughly uniform sequencing depth across donors, an assumption that may not hold. The authors suggested that the approach could potentially be generalized to other disease states and immunological phenotypes. In a later analysis, HLA-associated TCR beta chains were found to be more clonally expanded and to have lower generation probabilities than equally common non-associated chains. A further reported finding was that TCR beta sequences accurately predicted the HLA-A and HLA-B alleles for most subjects in the first cohort. Specific HLA alleles were associated with 16,951 TCR beta sequences at a false discovery rate of 0.05 in a later analysis. A total of fewer than 200 TCR beta chains were listed by the study as associated with cytomegalovirus. In a later analysis, several top co-occurrence clusters were reported to appear linked to parvovirus B19, influenza, CMV and Epstein-Barr virus. The classifier was reported to diagnose cytomegalovirus status with high specificity and sensitivity in both the original and validation cohorts. A few of the identified cytomegalovirus-associated TCR beta chains were confirmed in vitro to be specific for cytomegalovirus antigens.

Preparation of the library involved the immunoSEQ multiplex PCR assay. The multiplex PCR relied on a mix of 60 forward primers for TCR Vbeta segments and 13 reverse primers for TCR Jbeta segments. Amplification of the CDR3 region of rearranged TCR beta genes was performed with a multiplex PCR assay on genomic DNA. On the Illumina HiSeq System, the amplified TCR beta libraries were sequenced as 87-base-pair reads. The study's processing was this. A later analysis tallied 75 million to 95 million unique TCR beta chains across the 666 repertoires, and 10 million to 11 million of those chains were shared by two or more donors. Raw reads were error-corrected and collapsed into unique sequences by a nearest-neighbor algorithm in which closely related sequences were merged to remove PCR and sequencing errors. CDR3 sequences were aligned to IMGT reference sequences to assign V, D and J gene segments. For a sequence to be retained, a match of at least six nucleotides to both a V gene segment and a J gene segment was required. Rearrangements were classified as productive when the CDR3 lacked stop codons and remained in frame with V and J, and all other rearrangements were classified as non-productive. CDR3 was defined by IMGT convention, running from the second conserved V-encoded cysteine to the conserved J-encoded phenylalanine. Sequences without an unambiguous match to a single V gene segment were excluded from the earlier analysis of 500 to 700 of the donors. In an earlier analysis of around 600 of the donors, V segments were called functional above 56.7% productive rearrangements and were called segregating when the between-donor standard deviation exceeded 5%. To diagnose cytomegalovirus status from the catalog of TCR beta chain sequences, a statistical classification framework was built. In a later analysis, V and J genes were assigned by comparing TCR nucleotide sequences against IMGT/GENE-DB human TR gene sequences. In a later analysis, CDR3 sequences and most-parsimonious VDJ recombination scenarios were assigned using the TCRdist pipeline. In a later analysis, each TCR beta chain was defined by its CDR3 amino acid sequence together with its V-gene family, and reads without a unique V-gene family were excluded. In a later analysis, 450 to 600 highly shared, low-generation-probability nucleotide sequences were removed to address suspected cross-contamination and a sequencing artifact. For each public chain, a later analysis derived a clonal expansion index from normalized ranks of inferred template counts within each repertoire. In a later analysis, generation probabilities were computed using a VDJ recombination model fitted to out-of-frame rearrangements, and the results were checked against IGoR. In a later analysis, TCR-TCR, TCR-HLA and TCR-CMV co-occurrence was scored with hypergeometric tests, and a repertoire-size bias correction was applied to TCR pairs. A later analysis estimated false discovery rates by permuting HLA or CMV assignments 20 times. In a later analysis, co-occurring TCRs were grouped using DBSCAN, and TCRdist sequence similarity was added for clustering within HLA-allele-positive subsets. Repertoires with fewer than 30,000 or more than 120,000 public chains were left out of co-occurrence clustering, as were a few repertoires with anomalous nucleotide sharing. Entries here come from immuneACCESS through TCRdb and include only in-frame sequences with V and J called. Some clones fail to appear in such tables; in the studies checked, an unresolved V gene covers under half of the shortfall, and the cause of the remainder is unknown. The D gene and trimming were derived from the DNA, and the V and J assignments and clone size from that table. In all, the sample holds over 150,000 clones, and approximately 80% of those were seen once. 2.9% of the sample is held by the ten biggest clonotypes.

Trimming removed 4 bases from V and 0 bases from J, leaving 14 bases between the germline ends. The germline V gene gives CDR1 as SGHRS and CDR2 as YFSETQ. Taken from cysteine to phenylalanine, the CDR3 has 15 residues. Only CDR3 DNA is held: 45 bases, read in frame from base 1. In total, 500 to 700 healthy bone marrow donors made up the cohort. At the time of sampling, all cohort members were nominally healthy, though unrecorded immune exposures were likely present. The donor tested CMV seronegative, placing the donor among the 352 seronegative members of the cohort. A peripheral blood sample was provided by each donor, and peripheral blood mononuclear cells were used for TCR beta sequencing. The Qiagen DNeasy Blood Extraction Kit was used to extract genomic DNA from the blood cell samples.

Sequences were obtained from PBMCs. The receptor chain draws on TRBV5-1 and TRBJ2-7, with TRBD1 as a weak D call on 5 bases. This sequence originates from a woman in her 30s in good health and CMV-seronegative. The CDR3 reads as follows: CASSQSRGSSYEQYF. The sequence in DNA is TGCGCCAGCAGCCAATCAAGGGGCAGCTCCTACGAGCAGTACTTC.